The sequence of this T cell receptor beta chain was determined in a study of PD-1 blockade in classical Hodgkin lymphoma. Method: immunoSEQ multiplex PCR; TCRdb's copy keeps in-frame clones and lacks some. This sample has 10,000 to 15,000 clones, with 70% to 85% found just once. Looked up from germline, CDR1 is LGHNA and CDR2 is YNFKEQ. The CDR3 runs to 14 residues. V was shortened by 1 base and J by 7 bases, with 11 bases between the two germline ends. Time point described: cycle 4 day 1 (C4D1), after less than 7 weeks of nivolumab. No patient escaped relapse after autologous stem cell transplantation, and brentuximab vedotin exposure varied. Out of thawed PBMCs, magnetic negative selection purified CD4+ T cells.

The sequence was collected from a human donor with classical Hodgkin lymphoma. Sequenced here: CD4+ T cells from blood, sampled before the fourth cycle of nivolumab. The rearrangement uses TRBV4-2 and TRBJ2-4; weak D call: TRBD1 (5 bases). CDR3 protein: CASSQGQGPNIQYF. CDR3 nucleotides: TGTGCCAGCAGCCAAGGGCAGGGTCCCAACATTCAGTACTTC.